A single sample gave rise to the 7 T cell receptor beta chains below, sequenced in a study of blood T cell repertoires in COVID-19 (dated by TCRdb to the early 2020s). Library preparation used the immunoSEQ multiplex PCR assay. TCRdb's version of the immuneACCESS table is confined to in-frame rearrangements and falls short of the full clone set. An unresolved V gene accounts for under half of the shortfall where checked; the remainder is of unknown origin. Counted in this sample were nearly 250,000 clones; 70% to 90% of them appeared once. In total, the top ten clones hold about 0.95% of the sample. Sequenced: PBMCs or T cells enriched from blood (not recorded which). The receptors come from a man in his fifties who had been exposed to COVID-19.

The CDR3 DNA sequence: TGCGCCAGCAGCTTGGACAGGGGGCGCGATGGCTACACCTTC. Amino acid sequence: CASSLDRGRDGYTF. The chain is built from TRBV5-1 and TRBJ1-2; 9 bases fit TRBD1. Germline-derived CDR1 and CDR2 are SGHRS and YFSETQ. The CDR3 spans 14 residues. V lost 0 bases and J lost 6; bases outside the gene matches: 3.

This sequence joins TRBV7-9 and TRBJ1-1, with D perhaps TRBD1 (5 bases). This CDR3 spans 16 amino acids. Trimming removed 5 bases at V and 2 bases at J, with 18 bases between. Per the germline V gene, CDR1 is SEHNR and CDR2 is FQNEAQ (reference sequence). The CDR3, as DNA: TGTGCCAGCAGCCCGCGGGCTTGGGGGGTCAACACTGAAGCTTTCTTT. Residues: CASSPRAWGVNTEAFF.

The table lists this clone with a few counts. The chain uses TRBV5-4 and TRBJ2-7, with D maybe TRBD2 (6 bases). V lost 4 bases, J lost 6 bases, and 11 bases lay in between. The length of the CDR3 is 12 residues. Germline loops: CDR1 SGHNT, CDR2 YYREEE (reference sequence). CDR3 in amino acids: CASSTGLSEQYF. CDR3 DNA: TGTGCCAGCAGCACGGGACTTTCCGAGCAGTACTTC.

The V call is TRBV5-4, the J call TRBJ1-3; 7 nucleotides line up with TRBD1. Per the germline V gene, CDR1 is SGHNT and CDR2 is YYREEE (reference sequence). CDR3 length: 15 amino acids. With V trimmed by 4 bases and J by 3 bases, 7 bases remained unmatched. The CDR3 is CASSNDREFGNTIYF. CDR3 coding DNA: TGTGCCAGCAGCAACGACAGGGAATTTGGAAACACCATATATTTT.

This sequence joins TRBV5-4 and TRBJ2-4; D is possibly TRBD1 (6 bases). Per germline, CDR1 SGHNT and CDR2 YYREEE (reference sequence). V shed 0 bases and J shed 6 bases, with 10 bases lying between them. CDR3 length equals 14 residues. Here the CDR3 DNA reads TGTGCCAGCAGCTTGGATAGGGGGATAAACATTCAGTACTTC. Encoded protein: CASSLDRGINIQYF.

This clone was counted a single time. The DNA for the CDR3 is TGTGCCAGCAGTTTAGTGACGGGTGGCTACACCTTC. This translates into CASSLVTGGYTF. V usage is TRBV28 and J usage is TRBJ1-2; the D is unclear. The V gene lost 2 bases and the J gene lost 7 bases, with 8 bases spanning the gap. Germline assignment: CDR1 MDHEN and CDR2 SYDVKM. The CDR3 has 12 amino acids.

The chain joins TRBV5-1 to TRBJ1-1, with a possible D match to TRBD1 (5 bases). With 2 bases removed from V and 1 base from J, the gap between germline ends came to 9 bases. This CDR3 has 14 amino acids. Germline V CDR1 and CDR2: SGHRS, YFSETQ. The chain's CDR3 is CASSFIDRNTEAFF. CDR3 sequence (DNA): TGCGCCAGCAGCTTCATTGACAGGAACACTGAAGCTTTCTTT.